These 4 T cell receptor beta chains originate from one sample sequenced in a study of T cells after yellow fever vaccination (dated by TCRdb to between 2018 and 2021). Sample treatment or condition, as interpreted from the label and publication: live attenuated yellow fever vaccine strain. The library was made by 5' RACE. Sequencing relied on an Illumina HiSeq 2500. TCRdb ran its own pipeline on the public reads, namely fastp trimming at Q25 and MiXCR clone calling, and kept in-frame beta chains. Under each unique CDR3 protein, matching rows form one entry showing the most common genes and DNA. For this sample the table gives some 500,000 distinct CDR3 sequences, of which approximately 13% were detected only once. The top ten hold over 12% of the sample. The source was PBMCs, collected on the day of the yellow fever booster vaccination. These receptors all stem from a man in his thirties or forties who received the YFV17D yellow fever vaccine.

This clonotype was found a few times. The rearrangement links TRBV9 to TRBJ2-2; tentatively, D is TRBD1 (5 bases). CDR1 is SGDLS, CDR2 YYNGEE, per germline. The CDR3 runs to 13 residues. V was clipped by 4 bases and J by 7 bases, with 11 bases between them. This CDR3 reads CASSRGSIGELFF. The CDR3 region has the DNA TGTGCCAGCAGCAGGGGTTCCATCGGGGAGCTGTTTTTT.

The CDR3 region has the DNA TGTGCCAGCAGCTTAGTGGTGATGGGGCCGTTTGGCTACACCTTC. It is translated as CASSLVVMGPFGYTF. This chain links TRBV7-9 with TRBJ1-2, with a possible D match to TRBD1 (5 bases). Trimming cost V 1 base and J 7 bases, with 16 bases left between them. The CDR3 is made up of 15 amino acids. Germline V gene lookup returns CDR1 SEHNR and CDR2 FQNEAQ (reference sequence).

This clonotype was counted only a few times. The genes are TRBV20-1 and TRBJ2-3; 7 nucleotides line up with TRBD1. The CDR3 loop spans 18 amino acids. Germline CDR1 DFQATT, CDR2 SNEGSKA (reference sequence). V trimming: 3 bases; J trimming: 0 bases; junction bases outside the gene matches: 15. CDR3 amino acids: CSASPERTGPYSTDTQYF. The CDR3 DNA is TGCAGTGCTAGCCCTGAGCGGACAGGCCCTTATAGCACAGATACGCAGTATTTT.

This clonotype showed up just a few times. V is TRBV7-8 and J is TRBJ2-7, with D possibly TRBD1 on 7 matching bases. The CDR3 consists of 15 residues. Germline-derived CDR1 and CDR2 are SGHVS and FQNEAQ. V was pared by 5 bases and J by 3 bases, with 17 bases between. CDR3 region: CASSVGGGLLYEQYF. CDR3 DNA: TGTGCCAGCAGCGTTGGAGGGGGCCTGCTCTACGAGCAGTACTTC. Supplemented by reference TRBV7-8 and TRBJ2-7, the full variable domain reads GAGVSQSPRYKVAKRGQDVALRCDPISGHVSLFWYQQALGQGPEFLTYFQNEAQLDKSGLPSDRFFAERPEGSVSTLKIQRTQQEDSAVYLCASSVGGGLLYEQYFGPGTRLTVT.